One and the same sample provided the 22 T cell receptor beta chains below, sequenced in a study of blood T cell repertoires in COVID-19. Clones were sequenced by immunoSEQ multiplex PCR, and TCRdb holds only the in-frame ones, with some missing. Among 110,000 to 150,000 clones listed, 78% were seen once. The sample comprised PBMCs or T cells enriched from blood (not recorded which). These receptors were taken from a woman in her 50s who had recovered from COVID-19.

The chain links TRBV7-2 to TRBJ2-2, with TRBD2 as a possible D gene (5 bases). The V gene lost 1 base and the J gene lost 0 bases, with 9 bases spanning the gap. The CDR3 has 16 residues. Germline lookup yields CDR1 SGHTA and CDR2 FQGNSA. CDR3 loop: CASSLVAGPNTGELFF. CDR3 DNA sequence: TGTGCCAGCAGCTTAGTGGCGGGTCCGAACACCGGGGAGCTGTTTTTT.

The sample holds a few counts of this clone. This chain connects TRBV11-2 to TRBJ1-1, with D possibly matching TRBD1 (6 bases). This CDR3 region has 12 residues. Trimming took off 5 bases at V and 8 bases at J, with 12 bases between the two ends. Germline V gives CDR1 SGHAT, CDR2 FQNNGV. The CDR3 DNA sequence: TGTGCCAGCAGCCTACAGGGCCTCGAAGCTTTCTTT. Amino acid sequence: CASSLQGLEAFF.

The V call is TRBV4-1, the J call TRBJ1-2; D is undetermined. The germline V gene encodes CDR1 MGHRA and CDR2 YSYEKL. CDR3 length: 16 amino acids. V was cut by 1 base and J by 3 bases, with 15 bases left in between. CDR3 loop: CASSQAAEVNHYGYTF. CDR3 DNA sequence: TGCGCCAGCAGCCAAGCGGCGGAAGTTAATCACTATGGCTACACCTTC.

The rearrangement links TRBV9 to TRBJ1-1; the match to TRBD1 covers 9 bases. This CDR3 comprises 16 residues. Losses at the gene ends were 3 bases for V and 3 bases for J; bases not matched to a gene: 9. Germline V gene sequence: CDR1 SGDLS, CDR2 YYNGEE. CDR3 region: CASSGIQGAAYTEAFF. The CDR3 DNA sequence: TGTGCCAGCAGCGGGATACAGGGGGCAGCGTACACTGAAGCTTTCTTT.

The V and J genes are TRBV28 and TRBJ1-6; no definite D call. Germline CDR1 is MDHEN and CDR2 is SYDVKM. The CDR3 has 13 amino acids. V was clipped by 7 bases and J by 7 bases, with 11 bases between them. CDR3: CASTSLLNSPLHF. The CDR3 coding sequence is TGTGCCAGCACGTCACTTCTAAATTCACCCCTCCACTTT.

The chain is built from TRBV5-1 and TRBJ1-1, with a possible D match to TRBD1 (6 bases). Germline assignment: CDR1 SGHRS and CDR2 YFSETQ. V shed 5 bases and J shed 2 bases, with 16 bases lying between them. The CDR3 has 15 residues. The CDR3 here is CASRSRGGYNTEAFF. DNA for the CDR3: TGCGCCAGCAGGTCTCGAGGGGGTTATAACACTGAAGCTTTCTTT.

In its sample, this clone was seen a few times. V gene TRBV19 combines with J gene TRBJ1-3; D may be TRBD1 (6 bases). This CDR3 contains 14 residues. V was pared by 8 bases and J by 0 bases, with 11 bases between. Germline values: CDR1 LNHDA, CDR2 SQIVND (reference sequence). The CDR3: CASATGPSGNTIYF. DNA for the CDR3: TGTGCCAGTGCGACAGGTCCCTCTGGAAACACCATATATTTT. Variable domain in full (rest from reference TRBV19 and TRBJ1-3): DGGITQSPKYLFRKEGQNVTLSCEQNLNHDAMYWYRQDPGQGLRLIYYSQIVNDFQKGDIAEGYSVSREKKESFPLTVTSAQKNPTAFYLCASATGPSGNTIYFGEGSWLTVV.

The V call is TRBV5-5, the J call TRBJ2-2; D is perhaps TRBD1 (7 bases). Trimming took 1 base from V and 4 from J, leaving 17 bases between them. This CDR3 has 17 amino acids. The germline V gene encodes CDR1 SGHKS and CDR2 YYEKEE (reference sequence). DNA for the CDR3: TGTGCCAGCAGCTTGTCCCCGACAGGGAGGCCCACCGGGGAGCTGTTTTTT. Its protein is CASSLSPTGRPTGELFF.

The chain carries TRBV5-1 and TRBJ2-1; 14 bases map to TRBD2. V lost 3 bases, J lost 3 bases, and 2 bases stayed unmatched. The CDR3 has 16 residues. Germline loops: CDR1 SGHRS, CDR2 YFSETQ. This CDR3 is CASSSGLAGDYNEQFF. The CDR3 nucleotides are TGCGCCAGCAGCTCGGGACTAGCGGGGGACTACAATGAGCAGTTCTTC.

The chain joins TRBV7-2 to TRBJ2-2, with a weak D call TRBD1 (6 bases). The CDR3 spans 14 residues. Germline V gene lookup returns CDR1 SGHTA and CDR2 FQGNSA. Trimming left V 3 bases short and J 4 bases short, with 9 bases between. The CDR3 is CASSLYRVTGELFF. The CDR3, as DNA: TGTGCCAGCAGCTTGTACAGGGTCACCGGGGAGCTGTTTTTT.

This chain joins TRBV2 and TRBJ2-3; 12 nucleotides agree with TRBD2. The CDR3 loop spans 14 amino acids. The trim removed 8 bases at V and 2 bases at J, leaving 2 bases unmatched. The germline V gene has CDR1 SNHLY and CDR2 FYNNEI. The CDR3 here is CASGLAGTTDTQYF. DNA of the CDR3: TGTGCCAGCGGACTAGCGGGGACCACAGATACGCAGTATTTT.

The table lists this clone with a few counts. The J gene is TRBJ1-1, the V gene TRBV4-1; tentatively, D is TRBD1 (6 bases). V lost 0 bases and J 1 base, leaving 24 bases between the germline ends. CDR1 and CDR2 from the germline V gene are MGHRA and YSYEKL. This CDR3 region has 20 residues. CDR3 coding DNA: TGCGCCAGCAGCCAAGAAGGTAGGACAGTCGTAGGTGGGACGAACACTGAAGCTTTCTTT. Amino acid sequence: CASSQEGRTVVGGTNTEAFF.

This chain links TRBV5-6 with TRBJ1-6; weak D call: TRBD1 (6 bases). V was pared by 4 bases and J by 7 bases, with 12 bases between. Germline V CDR1 and CDR2: SGHDT, YYEEEE. The CDR3 has 14 residues. For the CDR3, the DNA is TGTGCCAGCAGCGTGGACAGACGGAATTCACCCCTCCACTTT. Translating gives CASSVDRRNSPLHF.

Comments on this clone: The identical CDR3 is also encoded by other nucleotide sequences in the sample. This chain joins TRBV28 and TRBJ1-1; 8 nucleotides agree with TRBD1. Germline-derived CDR1 and CDR2 are MDHEN and SYDVKM. The junction had 4 bases not matched to a gene; V was cut back by 4 bases and J by 0 bases. The CDR3 is 15 residues long. Written as DNA, the CDR3 is TGTGCCAGCAGTTCCTGGACAGGGATGAACACTGAAGCTTTCTTT. Encoded protein: CASSSWTGMNTEAFF.

The chain is built from TRBV7-9 and TRBJ1-1; no firm D call. V was pared by 6 bases and J by 0 bases, with 14 bases between. Germline CDR1 and CDR2: SEHNR and FQNEAQ (reference sequence). The CDR3 has 15 residues. The CDR3 DNA reads TGTGCCAGCAGTCCGGCCTCTCGGGTGAACACTGAAGCTTTCTTT. This translates into CASSPASRVNTEAFF. The whole variable domain, filled in from reference TRBV7-9 and TRBJ1-1, reads DTGVSQNPRHKITKRGQNVTFRCDPISEHNRLYWYRQTLGQGPEFLTYFQNEAQLEKSRLLSDRFSAERPKGSFSTLEIQRTEQGDSAMYLCASSPASRVNTEAFFGQGTRLTVV.

The rearrangement links TRBV11-2 to TRBJ1-1; D gene uncertain. Per the germline V gene, CDR1 is SGHAT and CDR2 is FQNNGV. V lost 4 bases to trimming and J lost 5 bases, with 14 bases between them. The CDR3 contains 14 residues. CDR3 DNA sequence: TGTGCCAGCAGCTCACCCTTGGCGAGGACTGAAGCTTTCTTT. It translates to CASSSPLARTEAFF.

The chain recombines TRBV19 with TRBJ1-2; 10 bases align to TRBD1. The CDR3 totals 14 residues. Trimming removed 7 bases from V and 4 bases from J; junction bases left unmatched: 6. Germline CDR1 is LNHDA and CDR2 is SQIVND (reference sequence). The CDR3, as DNA: TGTGCCAGTAAAAAAAGGGACAGGGGCTATGGCTACACCTTC. As protein: CASKKRDRGYGYTF.

This chain uses TRBV5-1 with TRBJ2-5; 8 bases are shared with TRBD2. The germline V gene has CDR1 SGHRS and CDR2 YFSETQ. Germline trimming cut 4 bases from V and 4 bases from J; bases unmatched to any gene: 3. This CDR3 is built from 13 residues. CDR3 in DNA: TGCGCCAGCAGCCGTGCGGGGGGAGAGACCCAGTACTTC. It is translated as CASSRAGGETQYF.

This clone was observed once. The rearrangement uses TRBV2 and TRBJ1-5; a possible D gene is TRBD1 (6 bases). V lost 3 bases and J lost 10, with 13 bases in between. Per germline, CDR1 SNHLY and CDR2 FYNNEI. The CDR3 spans 13 residues. In DNA form, the CDR3 reads TGTGCCAGCAGTGACACCACAGGGACCCCCCAGCATTTT. This codes for CASSDTTGTPQHF.

The rearrangement joins TRBV2 to TRBJ2-7; 9 nucleotides match TRBD1. The CDR3 length is 15 residues. Germline V CDR1 and CDR2: SNHLY, FYNNEI. V lost 4 bases to trimming and J lost 0 bases; unmatched junction nucleotides: 4. The CDR3 region is CASSGTGESSYEQYF. The CDR3 DNA reads as TGTGCCAGCAGTGGGACAGGGGAAAGCTCCTACGAGCAGTACTTC.

The V and J genes are TRBV6-2 or TRBV6-3 and TRBJ1-4, with TRBD1 identical over 9 bases. J was trimmed by 6 bases and V by 0 bases; bases with no gene match: 5. This CDR3 has 16 amino acids. Looked up from germline, CDR1 is MNHEY and CDR2 is SVGEGT. The CDR3: CASSYSRDREDEKLFF. Written as DNA, the CDR3 is TGTGCCAGCAGTTACTCGAGGGACAGGGAGGATGAAAAACTGTTTTTT.

Remarks on this clone: The sample has other DNA sequences that encode this CDR3 too. The V gene is TRBV29-1, the J gene TRBJ2-7, with 10 positions matching TRBD1. The germline CDR1 and CDR2 sequences are SQVTM and ANQGSEA. V gave up 3 bases and J gave up 2 bases; unmatched junction bases: 4. The CDR3 is 14 residues long. CDR3 loop: CSVEDRGVAYEQYF. The CDR3 DNA is TGCAGCGTTGAGGACAGGGGGGTAGCCTACGAGCAGTACTTC.